This T cell receptor beta chain was recovered during a study of blood T cell repertoires in COVID-19 (dated by TCRdb to 2019 to 2021). In the study overall: The collaborator samples originated in the United States, Italy and Spain and spanned the acute and convalescent phases of COVID-19. Samples were obtained from the ongoing ImmuneRACE study (first 160 participants) and from 1,254 subjects provided by 6 global collaborators. Sample metadata almost always included a de-identified subject ID, COVID-19 status, age in years and sex. A freely available public database, intended as a resource for researchers studying the immune response to SARS-CoV-2, is where the repertoires were released. The prospective study material was composed of cDNA or gDNA derived from T cells, B-cell-depleted T cells, or PBMCs. Where available, HLA class I and class II types were taken from metadata supplied by the sample provider and were not determined by assay-based typing. The dataset comprised deeply sampled blood TCRbeta repertoires from subjects exposed to, actively infected with, or recovered from COVID-19.

The collaborating institutions used their own protocols to collect whole blood in K2EDTA tubes. For TCRbeta analysis, collaborator samples were shipped as frozen whole blood, as isolated PBMCs, or as DNA extracted from either sample type. CDR1 and CDR2 are read off the germline V gene as MDHEN and SYDVKM. V ends up 4 bases short and J 7 bases short, with an unmatched junction base count of 4. The CDR3 runs 15 amino acids, cysteine and phenylalanine included. Here the CDR3 DNA is all that survives: 45 bases in frame from base 1. Broad study findings and their caveats: The amount of clinical and demographic metadata varied by source and participant and was provided uncurated.

TCRbeta CDR3 regions were amplified from genomic DNA by means of the immunoSEQ Assay, a bias-controlled multiplex PCR. As for how the authors treated the data: Nucleated cell counts per sample were estimated from amplification of reference gene primers within the assay. To quantify the absolute abundance of each unique TCRbeta CDR3 rearrangement, sequence reads were collapsed and filtered. Productive Simpson clonality was computed per sample as the square root of Simpson's diversity index over productive rearrangements. Imported from immuneACCESS, the table was reduced by TCRdb to in-frame sequences with V and J called. These copies leave out some clones; in studies compared against another copy, an unresolved V gene accounts for under half, and the cause of the remainder is not known. That table supplies the V and J calls and clone size; D and trimming were determined from the DNA. The sample table shows roughly 20,000 clones, and more than 85% are seen once. The ten largest clones represent about 7.4% of the sample.

As to this clone: What antigen it recognizes has not been identified. No clone much larger than this one lies a single base away; base qualities are absent.

Material for sequencing was peripheral blood. The receptor was derived from a man aged 65 to 85 with active COVID-19. The V and J segments used are TRBV28 and TRBJ1-6; 10 bases in the junction line up with TRBD1. The DNA sequence is as follows: TGTGCCAGCAGTTCTGGGGACAGGGGAAATTCACCCCTCCACTTT. It is translated as CASSSGDRGNSPLHF.